These 14 T cell receptor beta chains came from one sample sequenced in a study of T cells in Graves' hyperthyroidism and ophthalmopathy. What was amplified from RNA transcripts were TCR beta CDR3 regions. When the TCR CDR3 underwent first-round RT-PCR, the HTBI primer set was used. Each CDR3 protein gets one entry after TCRdb re-called the multiplex PCR reads with MiXCR. The sample yields almost 500,000 distinct CDR3 sequences, approximately 23% seen once. The sequenced sample consisted of blood. These receptors were taken from a woman in her 70s with Graves' ophthalmopathy.

Many counts were recorded for this clonotype. This sequence joins TRBV12-3 or TRBV12-4 and TRBJ1-1; D unresolved. CDR3 length: 13 residues. V was shortened by 2 bases and J by 1 base, with 5 bases between the two germline ends. The CDR3 region is CASSLMGNTEAFF. The CDR3 nucleotides are TGTGCCAGCAGTTTAATGGGGAACACTGAAGCTTTCTTT.

The chain carries TRBV3-1 and TRBJ1-2; TRBD1 aligns across 10 bases. This CDR3 has 16 amino acids. Germline V gene data show CDR1 as LGHDT and CDR2 as YNNKEL (reference sequence). Germline trimming cut 6 bases from V and 3 bases from J; bases unmatched to any gene: 10. CDR3 bases: TGTGCCAGCAGTCCCGACAGGGGGCGCGAGTACTATGGCTACACCTTC. It yields the protein CASSPDRGREYYGYTF.

This clonotype was detected a few times. The rearrangement uses TRBV24-1 and TRBJ2-1; 8 bases match TRBD1. The CDR3 covers 12 residues. Germline-derived CDR1 and CDR2 are KGHDR and SFDVKD. V gave up 9 bases and J gave up 5 bases; unmatched junction bases: 2. The DNA of the CDR3 is TGTGCCACCCAGGGACAGGACAATGAGCAGTTCTTC. Translating it yields CATQGQDNEQFF.

This chain joins TRBV9 and TRBJ2-7; 7 bases align to TRBD2. V gave up 4 bases and J gave up 2 bases; unmatched junction bases: 6. Germline-derived CDR1 and CDR2 are SGDLS and YYNGEE. The CDR3 contains 14 residues. In nucleotides, the CDR3 is TGTGCCAGCAGCTCCGTGGGGGGGGCCTACGAGCAGTACTTC. As protein: CASSSVGGAYEQYF.

This clonotype turned up a few times. V and J are TRBV18 and TRBJ1-2, with D hard to call. Germline CDR1 is KGHSH and CDR2 is LQKENI. V lost 6 bases and J 7 bases, leaving 18 bases between the germline ends. The CDR3 spans 14 residues. CDR3 sequence reads: CASSSDLSAGGYTF. The CDR3 DNA sequence: TGTGCCAGCTCGTCGGACCTCTCGGCGGGTGGCTACACCTTC.

This clonotype was observed at least ten times. This chain uses TRBV2 with TRBJ1-1, with TRBD1 as a possible D gene (6 bases). CDR3 length: 15 residues. Germline values: CDR1 SNHLY, CDR2 FYNNEI. Trimming removed 2 bases at V and 4 bases at J, with 14 bases between. As DNA, the CDR3 is TGTGCCAGCAGTGAATCGTCAGGGGTGGGCACTGAAGCTTTCTTT. This codes for CASSESSGVGTEAFF.

The J gene is TRBJ2-3, the V gene TRBV20-1; TRBD2 agrees at 8 bases. V lost 5 bases to trimming and J lost 3 bases; unmatched junction nucleotides: 7. This CDR3 spans 14 amino acids. The V gene's germline CDR1 is DFQATT and CDR2 SNEGSKA (reference sequence). CDR3 DNA sequence: TGCAGTGCTTATAGCGGGGCTAGGACAGATACGCAGTATTTT. This codes for CSAYSGARTDTQYF.

This clonotype has at least ten counts. The gene calls are TRBV27 and TRBJ1-1; D unclear. The length of the CDR3 is 15 residues. V lost 5 bases to trimming and J lost 4 bases, with 17 bases between them. Germline V gives CDR1 MNHEY, CDR2 SMNVEV (reference sequence). The CDR3 nucleotides read TGTGCCAGCAGTCCTAGCAAGGGCGAGGCCACTGAAGCTTTCTTT. Its translation is CASSPSKGEATEAFF.

This clonotype was seen only a few times. The rearrangement uses TRBV30 and TRBJ1-3, with D unresolved. This CDR3 has 12 amino acids. The germline V and J ends were trimmed by 5 bases and 2 bases, with 7 bases remaining between them. The germline V gene has CDR1 GTSNPN and CDR2 SVGIG (reference sequence). CDR3 DNA sequence: TGTGCCTGGCCCACGACTGGAAACACCATATATTTT. Translation: CAWPTTGNTIYF.

This clonotype was found a few times. V and J are TRBV10-1 and TRBJ2-1; the match to TRBD1 covers 8 bases. Per the germline V gene, CDR1 is WNHNN and CDR2 is SYGVQD (reference sequence). CDR3 length: 15 amino acids. V was clipped by 3 bases and J by 7 bases; unmatched bases: 8. CDR3: CASSDYRQGLNEQFF. The CDR3 bases are TGCGCCAGCAGTGATTACAGACAGGGGTTGAATGAGCAGTTCTTC.

CDR3 DNA sequence: TGTGCCACCAGCAGCAGTCAGGGGGCGCGAGTCGATGGCTACACCTTC. Amino acids: CATSSSQGARVDGYTF. The chain is built from TRBV15 and TRBJ1-2; 8 bases map to TRBD1. The CDR3 covers 16 residues. J gave up 6 bases and V 3 bases, and 12 bases lay outside the gene matches. Germline V gives CDR1 LNHNV, CDR2 YYDKDF (reference sequence).

The gene calls are TRBV12-3 or TRBV12-4 and TRBJ1-4; D is unresolved. Trimming left V 3 bases short and J 10 bases short, with 18 bases between. This CDR3 has 15 residues. CDR3 sequence: CASSFWNQKHVKLFF. The CDR3 bases are TGTGCCAGCAGTTTCTGGAACCAGAAGCATGTAAAACTGTTTTTT.

A few counts support this clonotype. This chain joins TRBV29-1 and TRBJ1-1; D call uncertain. The germline V gene encodes CDR1 SQVTM and CDR2 ANQGSEA. This CDR3 has 11 amino acids. The germline V and J ends were trimmed by 5 bases and 4 bases, with 8 bases remaining between them. CDR3 nucleotides: TGCAGCGTTCACCACTTCACTGAAGCTTTCTTT. Translating gives CSVHHFTEAFF.

For this clonotype: A much larger clone is a single base away; this may be a read error. V and J are TRBV12-3 or TRBV12-4 and TRBJ1-1, with D possibly TRBD1 on 5 matching bases. This CDR3 spans 14 amino acids. Written as DNA, the CDR3 is TGTGCCAGCAGTTTATGGGGGTTGAGCACTGAAGCTCTCTTT. Translating gives CASSLWGLSTEALF.